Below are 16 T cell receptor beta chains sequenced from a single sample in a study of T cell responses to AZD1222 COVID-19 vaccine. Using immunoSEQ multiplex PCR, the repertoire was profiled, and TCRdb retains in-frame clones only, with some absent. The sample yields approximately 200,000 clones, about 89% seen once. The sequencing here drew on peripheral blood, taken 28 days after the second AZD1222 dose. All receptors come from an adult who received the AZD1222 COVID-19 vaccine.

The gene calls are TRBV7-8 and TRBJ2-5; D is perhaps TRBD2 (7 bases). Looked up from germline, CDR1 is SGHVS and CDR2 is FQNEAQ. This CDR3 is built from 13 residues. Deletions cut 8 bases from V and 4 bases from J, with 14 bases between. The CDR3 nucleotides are TGTGCCAGCTTAGGACGGGGGGCAGAGACCCAGTACTTC. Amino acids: CASLGRGAETQYF. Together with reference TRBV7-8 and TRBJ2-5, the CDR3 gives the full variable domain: GAGVSQSPRYKVAKRGQDVALRCDPISGHVSLFWYQQALGQGPEFLTYFQNEAQLDKSGLPSDRFFAERPEGSVSTLKIQRTQQEDSAVYLCASLGRGAETQYFGPGTRLLVL.

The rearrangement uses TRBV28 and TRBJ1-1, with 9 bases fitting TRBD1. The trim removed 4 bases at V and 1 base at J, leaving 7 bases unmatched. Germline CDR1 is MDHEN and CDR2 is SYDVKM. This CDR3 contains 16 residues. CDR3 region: CASSSQMGQGNTEAFF. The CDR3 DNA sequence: TGTGCCAGCAGTTCCCAGATGGGACAGGGGAACACTGAAGCTTTCTTT.

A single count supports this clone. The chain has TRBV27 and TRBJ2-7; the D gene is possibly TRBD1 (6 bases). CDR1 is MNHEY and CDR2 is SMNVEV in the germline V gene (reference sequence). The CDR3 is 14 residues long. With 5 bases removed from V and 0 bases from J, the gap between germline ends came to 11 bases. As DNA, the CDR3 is TGTGCCAGCAGTCCACAGGGTAGCTCCTACGAGCAGTACTTC. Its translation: CASSPQGSSYEQYF.

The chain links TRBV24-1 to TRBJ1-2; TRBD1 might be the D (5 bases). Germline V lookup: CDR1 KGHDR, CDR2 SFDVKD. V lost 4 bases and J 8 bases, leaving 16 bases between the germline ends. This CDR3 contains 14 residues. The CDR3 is CATSEPGTSLGYTF. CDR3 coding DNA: TGTGCCACCAGTGAACCTGGGACCTCTTTGGGCTACACCTTC.

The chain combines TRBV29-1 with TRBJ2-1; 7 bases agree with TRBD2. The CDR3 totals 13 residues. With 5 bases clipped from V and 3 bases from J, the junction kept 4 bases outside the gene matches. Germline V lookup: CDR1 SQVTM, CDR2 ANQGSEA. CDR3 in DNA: TGCAGCGTTAGTCGGGAGGACTACAATGAGCAGTTCTTC. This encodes CSVSREDYNEQFF.

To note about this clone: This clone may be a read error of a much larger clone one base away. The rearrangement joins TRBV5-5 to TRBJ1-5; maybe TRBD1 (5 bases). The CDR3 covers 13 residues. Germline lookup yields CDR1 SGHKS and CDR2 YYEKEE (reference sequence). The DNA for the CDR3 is TGTGCCCGCAGCTTGGGGGGGGATCAGCCCCAGCATTTT. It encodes CARSLGGDQPQHF.

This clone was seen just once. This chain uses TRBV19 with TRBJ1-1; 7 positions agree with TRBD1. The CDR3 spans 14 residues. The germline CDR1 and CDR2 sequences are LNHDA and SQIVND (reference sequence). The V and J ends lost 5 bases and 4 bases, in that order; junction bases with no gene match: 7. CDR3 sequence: CASSQAGGATEAFF. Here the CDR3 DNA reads TGTGCCAGTAGTCAGGCAGGGGGGGCCACTGAAGCTTTCTTT.

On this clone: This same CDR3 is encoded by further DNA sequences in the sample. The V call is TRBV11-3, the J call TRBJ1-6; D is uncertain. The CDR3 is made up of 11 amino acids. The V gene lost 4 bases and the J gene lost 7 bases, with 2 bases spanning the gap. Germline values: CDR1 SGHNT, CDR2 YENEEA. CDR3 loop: CASSSNSPLHF. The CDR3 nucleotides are TGTGCCAGCAGCTCGAATTCACCCCTCCACTTT.

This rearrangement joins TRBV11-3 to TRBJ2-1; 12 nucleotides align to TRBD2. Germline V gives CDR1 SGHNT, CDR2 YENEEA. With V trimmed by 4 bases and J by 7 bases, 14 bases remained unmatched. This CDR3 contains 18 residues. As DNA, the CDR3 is TGTGCCAGCAGCTCTCGGGGGACTAGCGGGTCCCACTCGAATGAGCAGTTCTTC. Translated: CASSSRGTSGSHSNEQFF.

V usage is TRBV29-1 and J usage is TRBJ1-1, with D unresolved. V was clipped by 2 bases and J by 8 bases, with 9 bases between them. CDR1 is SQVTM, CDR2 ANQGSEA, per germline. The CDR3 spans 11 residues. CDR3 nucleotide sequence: TGCAGCGTTGAAAACTCCGGGGAAGCTTTCTTT. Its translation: CSVENSGEAFF.

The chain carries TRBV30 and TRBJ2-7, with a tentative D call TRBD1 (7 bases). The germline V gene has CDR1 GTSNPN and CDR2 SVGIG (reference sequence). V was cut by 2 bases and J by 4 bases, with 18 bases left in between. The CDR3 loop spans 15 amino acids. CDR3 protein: CAWSRGRRGRYEQYF. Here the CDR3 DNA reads TGTGCCTGGAGTCGAGGGCGGAGGGGGCGATACGAGCAGTACTTC.

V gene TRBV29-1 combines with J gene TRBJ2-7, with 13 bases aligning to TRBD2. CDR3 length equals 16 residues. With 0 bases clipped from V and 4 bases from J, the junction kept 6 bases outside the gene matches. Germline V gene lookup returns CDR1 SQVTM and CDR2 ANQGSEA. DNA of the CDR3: TGCAGCGTTGAAGAACCGGGACTAGCGGGAATATACGAGCAGTACTTC. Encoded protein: CSVEEPGLAGIYEQYF.

CDR3 bases: TGCGCCAGCAGCCCCCCGGGGGGCGGGAGTCCCTACGAGCAGTACTTC. Its protein product is CASSPPGGGSPYEQYF. The chain recombines TRBV5-1 with TRBJ2-7; D might be TRBD2 (7 bases). CDR1 and CDR2 from the germline V gene are SGHRS and YFSETQ. The CDR3 runs to 16 residues. The V end was cut by 4 bases, the J end by 2 bases, with 19 bases between.

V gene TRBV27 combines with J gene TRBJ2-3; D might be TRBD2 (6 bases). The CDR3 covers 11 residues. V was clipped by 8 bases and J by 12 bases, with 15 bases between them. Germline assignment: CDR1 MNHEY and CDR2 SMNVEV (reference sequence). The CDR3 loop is CASRRGLLQYF. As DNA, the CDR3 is TGTGCCAGCCGCCGGGGACTTCTACAGTATTTT.

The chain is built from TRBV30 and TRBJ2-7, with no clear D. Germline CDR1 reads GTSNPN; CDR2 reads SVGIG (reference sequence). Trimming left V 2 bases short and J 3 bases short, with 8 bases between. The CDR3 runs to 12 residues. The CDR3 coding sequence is TGTGCCTGGAGTCCCACTGACTACGAGCAGTACTTC. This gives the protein CAWSPTDYEQYF.

The chain's CDR3 is CASSHFSGSGYNEQFF. In nucleotides, the CDR3 is TGTGCCAGCAGCCATTTTAGCGGGAGTGGGTACAATGAGCAGTTCTTC. The chain combines TRBV14 with TRBJ2-1; 9 positions match TRBD2. After removal of 3 bases from V and 4 bases from J, the junction contained 7 bases not matched to a gene. Germline CDR1 and CDR2: SGHDN and FVKESK. There are 16 residues in the CDR3.